This T cell receptor beta chain stems from a study of OX40 agonist ivuxolimab in advanced cancers. On the study more broadly: Across the patients, intravenous ivuxolimab was delivered every 2 weeks at 0.01 to 10 mg/kg. Study results and caveats: Among patients with partial responses at 0.1-3.0 mg/kg, clonal expansion was among the lowest.

V lost 2 bases, J lost 2 bases, and 4 bases lay in between. Germline CDR1 and CDR2: SQVTM and ANQGSEA. The CDR3 extends over 12 amino acids. Here immunoSEQ multiplex PCR was the method, and the copy in TCRdb shows in-frame clones only, minus some. The sample holds approximately 45,000 clones, 80% seen once. This clone was recorded once. Its antigen is still unknown. The cohort excluded patients with autoimmune disease history or systemic immunosuppression. At cycle 4 day 1, cycle 7 day 1, and baseline, blood was sampled. This TCR was recovered from an adult with an advanced solid tumor such as melanoma, head and neck, liver or kidney cancer. The sample here was CD4+ or CD8+ T cells sorted from blood, taken in a trial of the OX40 agonist ivuxolimab. The V call is TRBV29-1, the J call TRBJ2-1; D is uncertain. The CDR3 nucleotides are TGCAGCGTTGAACCGGCCTACAATGAGCAGTTCTTC. This sequence encodes CSVEPAYNEQFF.